These 24 T cell receptor beta chains share one sample of origin, sequenced in a study of blood T cell repertoires in COVID-19 (TCRdb year 2020). The library was obtained by the immunoSEQ multiplex PCR assay. What TCRdb holds here is the immuneACCESS table cut down to in-frame rearrangements. Part of the clones is not present; checked against another copy, under half of the missing clones reflect an unresolved V gene, and the others are unexplained. In this sample the table shows 150,000 to 180,000 clones, roughly nine tenths of which occur a single time. Of the sample, about 2.4% falls within the top ten clones. The sample consisted of peripheral blood. These receptors were obtained from a woman in her sixties or seventies with acute or convalescent COVID-19.

V usage is TRBV9 and J usage is TRBJ2-4; a possible D gene is TRBD2 (6 bases). This CDR3 comprises 17 residues. CDR1 is SGDLS, CDR2 YYNGEE, per germline. V shed 4 bases and J shed 0 bases, with 17 bases lying between them. CDR3 DNA sequence: TGTGCCAGCAGCCCCGGGGAGGTAGGCATAGCCAAAAACATTCAGTACTTC. It encodes CASSPGEVGIAKNIQYF. Complete variable domain (other parts from reference TRBV9 and TRBJ2-4): DSGVTQTPKHLITATGQRVTLRCSPRSGDLSVYWYQQSLDQGLQFLIQYYNGEERAKGNILERFSAQQFPDLHSELNLSSLELGDSALYFCASSPGEVGIAKNIQYFGAGTRLSVL.

The chain links TRBV2 to TRBJ1-4; 9 nucleotides line up with TRBD1. This CDR3 spans 15 amino acids. V lost 4 bases and J lost 11; bases outside the gene matches: 11. Germline V lookup: CDR1 SNHLY, CDR2 FYNNEI. For the CDR3, the DNA is TGTGCCAGCAGTGCCCCCGGGACAGGGTCGACGAAACTGTTTTTT. This translates into CASSAPGTGSTKLFF.

This rearrangement joins TRBV2 to TRBJ1-2; D may be TRBD1 (5 bases). Germline assignment: CDR1 SNHLY and CDR2 FYNNEI. The CDR3 consists of 12 residues. V was shortened by 6 bases and J by 4 bases, with 9 bases between the two germline ends. CDR3 in DNA: TGTGCCAGCAGCCGACAGTCCTATGGCTACACCTTC. Amino acid sequence: CASSRQSYGYTF. Full variable domain (missing parts from reference TRBV2 and TRBJ1-2): EPEVTQTPSHQVTQMGQEVILRCVPISNHLYFYWYRQILGQKVEFLVSFYNNEISEKSEIFDDQFSVERPDGSNFTLKIRSTKLEDSAMYFCASSRQSYGYTFGSGTRLTVV.

The V and J genes are TRBV5-1 and TRBJ2-5, with 15 nucleotides matching TRBD2. V gave up 4 bases and J gave up 5 bases; unmatched junction bases: 6. Germline CDR1 and CDR2: SGHRS and YFSETQ. The CDR3 consists of 16 residues. CDR3 DNA sequence: TGCGCCAGCAGCCCGGGGACTAGCGGGGGGTTTGAGACCCAGTACTTC. Its translation is CASSPGTSGGFETQYF.

The chain joins TRBV4-1 to TRBJ1-6; the D is unclear. Between the trimmed V and J ends, which lost 2 bases and 4 bases, there was a span of 18 bases. The length of the CDR3 is 18 residues. CDR1 and CDR2 from the germline V gene are MGHRA and YSYEKL. The DNA of the CDR3 is TGCGCCAGCAGCCAACTTGGTGGGAGAACGGAGTATAATTCACCCCTCCACTTT. Translating gives CASSQLGGRTEYNSPLHF.

The rearrangement joins TRBV5-1 to TRBJ1-6; the match to TRBD1 covers 8 bases. This CDR3 region has 14 residues. V shed 4 bases, J shed 7 bases, and the junction held 4 bases outside the gene matches. Germline V gene lookup returns CDR1 SGHRS and CDR2 YFSETQ. CDR3 residues: CASSPGTGNSPLHF. The DNA for the CDR3 is TGCGCCAGCAGCCCCGGGACAGGAAATTCACCCCTCCACTTT.

CDR3 nucleotides: TGTGCCAGCAGTCGTCCCGGGGGGAACACTGAAGCTTTCTTT. This encodes CASSRPGGNTEAFF. The J gene is TRBJ1-1, the V gene TRBV6-1; tentatively, D is TRBD1 (5 bases). Trimming removed 5 bases from V and 1 base from J, with 11 bases in between. There are 14 residues in the CDR3. The germline V gene has CDR1 MNHNS and CDR2 SASEGT.

This clone was counted a few times. The rearrangement links TRBV11-3 to TRBJ2-2; D ambiguous. V was pared by 1 base and J by 1 base, with 4 bases between. Germline assignment: CDR1 SGHNT and CDR2 YENEEA. This CDR3 has 14 amino acids. CDR3 residues: CASSLGGNTGELFF. For the CDR3, the DNA is TGTGCCAGCAGCTTAGGCGGGAACACCGGGGAGCTGTTTTTT.

To note about this clone: This sample includes further DNA sequences coding for the same CDR3. This sequence joins TRBV6-5 and TRBJ1-3; 7 nucleotides match TRBD1. In germline, CDR1 is MNHEY, CDR2 SVGAGI. The CDR3 consists of 12 residues. Germline trimming cut 5 bases from V and 7 bases from J; bases unmatched to any gene: 2. The CDR3 DNA sequence: TGTGCCAGCAGTACACAGGGGAACACCATATATTTT. Translating it yields CASSTQGNTIYF.

The chain couples TRBV7-9 to TRBJ1-2; 12 bases match TRBD1. Per the germline V gene, CDR1 is SEHNR and CDR2 is FQNEAQ (reference sequence). Trimming cost V 4 bases and J 4 bases; bases outside gene matches: 10. The CDR3 is made up of 17 amino acids. The CDR3 DNA reads TGTGCCAGCAGCTCCGGGACAGGGGGCCGGTGGGGCTATGGCTACACCTTC. Residues: CASSSGTGGRWGYGYTF.

J is TRBJ1-1 and V is TRBV14; 8 positions agree with TRBD1. This CDR3 comprises 14 residues. Germline V gives CDR1 SGHDN, CDR2 FVKESK. V shed 4 bases, J shed 4 bases, and the junction held 5 bases outside the gene matches. CDR3 residues: CASSPRQGSTEAFF. The DNA for the CDR3 is TGTGCCAGCAGCCCACGACAGGGGAGCACTGAAGCTTTCTTT.

This clone was picked up one time. This rearrangement joins TRBV5-1 to TRBJ2-7; D is possibly TRBD2 (6 bases). The germline CDR1 and CDR2 sequences are SGHRS and YFSETQ. CDR3 length: 15 residues. Trimming took off 0 bases at V and 7 bases at J, with 17 bases between the two ends. CDR3 sequence (DNA): TGCGCCAGCAGCTTGGTCAGTTCCGGGGCGGGGGAGCAGTACTTC. This sequence encodes CASSLVSSGAGEQYF.

CDR3 in DNA: TGTGCCAGCAGGCGGGACAGGGATGAAAAACTGTTTTTT. This sequence encodes CASRRDRDEKLFF. This chain links TRBV2 with TRBJ1-4; 9 nucleotides align to TRBD1. Germline values: CDR1 SNHLY, CDR2 FYNNEI. Trimming took 6 bases from V and 6 from J; bases not matched to a gene: 2. The CDR3 runs to 13 residues.

This chain uses TRBV24-1 with TRBJ1-2, with TRBD1 as a possible D gene (6 bases). This CDR3 contains 15 residues. Germline assignment: CDR1 KGHDR and CDR2 SFDVKD. V lost 0 bases and J lost 7, with 14 bases in between. The CDR3 sequence is CATSDLNQGWGGYTF. In nucleotides, the CDR3 is TGTGCCACCAGTGATTTGAACCAGGGGTGGGGTGGCTACACCTTC.

This clone was found a few times. The rearrangement joins TRBV2 to TRBJ1-3; D gene unclear. This CDR3 comprises 13 residues. Trimming pared 6 bases from V and 4 bases from J, leaving 10 bases between. In germline, CDR1 is SNHLY, CDR2 FYNNEI. This CDR3 reads CASRSGDGNTIYF. The CDR3 bases are TGTGCCAGCAGATCGGGAGACGGAAACACCATATATTTT.

V and J are TRBV19 and TRBJ1-2; TRBD1 aligns across 10 bases. This CDR3 is built from 14 residues. Germline trimming cut 4 bases from V and 1 base from J; bases unmatched to any gene: 0. The V gene's germline CDR1 is LNHDA and CDR2 SQIVND (reference sequence). Here the CDR3 DNA reads TGTGCCAGTAGTAGGGACAGGGGTAACTATGGCTACACCTTC. Encoded protein: CASSRDRGNYGYTF.

This clone was found a few times. This chain connects TRBV6-6 to TRBJ2-3, with TRBD1 identical over 7 bases. Unmatched junction bases numbered 8, after V lost 2 bases and J lost 3 bases. This CDR3 is built from 16 residues. From germline, CDR1 is MNHNY and CDR2 SVGAGI (reference sequence). In DNA form, the CDR3 reads TGTGCCAGCAGTTACCCAGCTGGACAGGAGACAGATACGCAGTATTTT. Its translation: CASSYPAGQETDTQYF.

This chain joins TRBV27 and TRBJ2-1; D gene uncertain. The germline V gene encodes CDR1 MNHEY and CDR2 SMNVEV (reference sequence). Between the trimmed V and J ends, which lost 0 bases and 11 bases, there was a span of 14 bases. CDR3 length: 14 amino acids. DNA for the CDR3: TGTGCCAGCAGTTTATCTATCGAGGTCTCTCAGCAGTTCTTC. This translates into CASSLSIEVSQQFF.

J is TRBJ1-1 and V is TRBV29-1, with a tentative D call TRBD1 (6 bases). Germline V gives CDR1 SQVTM, CDR2 ANQGSEA. This CDR3 is 13 amino acids long. Between the trimmed V and J ends, which lost 2 bases and 7 bases, there was a span of 14 bases. The CDR3 here is CSVESWGQLEAFF. The CDR3 DNA follows: TGCAGCGTTGAATCTTGGGGACAACTTGAAGCTTTCTTT.

This chain uses TRBV25-1 with TRBJ2-2; 8 bases map to TRBD1. This CDR3 comprises 16 residues. V gave up 6 bases and J gave up 5 bases; unmatched junction bases: 11. Germline values: CDR1 MGHDK, CDR2 SYGVNS. The CDR3 protein is CASSTKRQGWTGELFF. The CDR3, as DNA: TGTGCCAGCAGCACGAAACGACAGGGGTGGACCGGGGAGCTGTTTTTT.

J is TRBJ2-2 and V is TRBV4-2, with a possible D match to TRBD2 (6 bases). V was pared by 6 bases and J by 2 bases, with 10 bases between. CDR1 and CDR2 from the germline V gene are LGHNA and YNFKEQ. The CDR3 is 14 residues long. The CDR3 DNA reads as TGTGCCAGCAGAGGCGGGGAAAACACCGGGGAGCTGTTTTTT. Translated, it gives CASRGGENTGELFF.

The chain carries TRBV6-5 and TRBJ2-7; 9 nucleotides match TRBD2. J lost 4 bases, V lost 0 bases, and 4 bases had no gene match. The CDR3 loop spans 15 amino acids. Germline CDR1 is MNHEY and CDR2 is SVGAGI. The CDR3 nucleotides read TGTGCCAGCAGTTACTCGAGCGGGGGGATATACGAGCAGTACGTC. Protein: CASSYSSGGIYEQYV.

This chain connects TRBV19 to TRBJ1-6; D gene uncertain. CDR1 and CDR2 (germline): LNHDA, SQIVND (reference sequence). Between the trimmed V and J ends, which lost 7 bases and 6 bases, there was a span of 16 bases. CDR3 length equals 15 residues. For the CDR3, the DNA is TGTGCCAGTAAGAGTGGGCAGTTCTTTAATTCACCCCTCCACTTT. Protein: CASKSGQFFNSPLHF.

The chain has TRBV19 and TRBJ2-2; 7 bases map to TRBD1. Germline V gene lookup returns CDR1 LNHDA and CDR2 SQIVND (reference sequence). This CDR3 has 12 residues. V lost 9 bases and J lost 4; bases outside the gene matches: 2. Here the CDR3 DNA reads TGTGCCAGCGGGACAGTCACCGGGGAGCTGTTTTTT. This gives the protein CASGTVTGELFF.